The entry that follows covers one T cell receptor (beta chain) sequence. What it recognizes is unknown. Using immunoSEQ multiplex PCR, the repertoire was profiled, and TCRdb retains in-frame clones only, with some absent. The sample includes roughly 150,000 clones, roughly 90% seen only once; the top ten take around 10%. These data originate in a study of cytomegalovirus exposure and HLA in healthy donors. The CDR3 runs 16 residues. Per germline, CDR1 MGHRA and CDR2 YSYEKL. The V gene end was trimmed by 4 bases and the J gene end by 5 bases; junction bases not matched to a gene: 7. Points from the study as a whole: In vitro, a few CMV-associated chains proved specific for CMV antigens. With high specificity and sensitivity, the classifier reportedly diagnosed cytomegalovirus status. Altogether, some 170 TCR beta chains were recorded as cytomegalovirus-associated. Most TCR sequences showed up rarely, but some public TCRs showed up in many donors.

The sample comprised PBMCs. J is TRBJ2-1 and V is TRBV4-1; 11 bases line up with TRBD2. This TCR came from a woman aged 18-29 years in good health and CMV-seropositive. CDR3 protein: CASSRRVGLADNEQFF. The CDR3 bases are TGCGCCAGCAGCCGGCGGGTGGGACTAGCGGACAATGAGCAGTTCTTC.